The 14 T cell receptor beta chains below come from one sample, sequenced in a study of human T cells and chemical hapten exposure. Using its own MiXCR run on the RACE reads, TCRdb lists one record per CDR3 protein. The sample records 100,000 to 150,000 distinct CDR3 sequences, approximately 13% being singletons. Documented time point: pre-sensitization, week 0. Treatment of the sample: therapeutic diphenylcyclopropenone sensitization with weekly scalp DPC. Sequences were derived from whole blood, sampled in connection with sensitization to the hapten diphenylcyclopropenone (DPC). The receptors were sampled from a woman between 18 and 30 years old with alopecia areata. Some clones in this sample may be carry-over from other donors' samples.

The chain links TRBV6-2 or TRBV6-3 to TRBJ2-3; D assignment may be TRBD1 or TRBD2 (5 bases each). Germline CDR1 and CDR2: MNHEY and SVGEGT. V was cut by 0 bases and J by 0 bases, with 22 bases left in between. This CDR3 has 20 amino acids. CDR3 region: CASSYSMGVWSPRSTDTQYF. The CDR3 region has the DNA TGTGCCAGCAGTTACTCGATGGGGGTCTGGTCGCCGAGGAGCACAGATACGCAGTATTTT.

The chain couples TRBV7-6 to TRBJ2-7, with 9 bases fitting TRBD2. Trimming at V came to 3 bases and at J to 0 bases, leaving 6 bases not matched to a gene. CDR3 length equals 16 residues. Germline V gives CDR1 SGHVS, CDR2 FNYEAQ. CDR3 loop: CASSLSAGGSSYEQYF. CDR3 nucleotides: TGTGCCAGCAGCTTGTCCGCGGGGGGGAGCTCCTACGAGCAGTACTTC.

Only a few counts were recorded for this clonotype. The chain carries TRBV28 and TRBJ2-1; 12 nucleotides line up with TRBD2. V shed 7 bases, J shed 9 bases, and the junction held 13 bases outside the gene matches. This CDR3 has 16 amino acids. Germline-derived CDR1 and CDR2 are MDHEN and SYDVKM. CDR3 in DNA: TGTGCCAGCACCCCCCTAGCGGGGGGGCCGGTTTTTGAGCAGTTCTTC. It translates to CASTPLAGGPVFEQFF.

The J gene is TRBJ2-3, the V gene TRBV4-1; possible D gene TRBD2, 5 bases. From germline, CDR1 is MGHRA and CDR2 YSYEKL. The V end was cut by 0 bases, the J end by 8 bases, with 6 bases between. This CDR3 comprises 12 residues. The CDR3: CASSQDRGTQYF. The CDR3 bases are TGCGCCAGCAGCCAAGACCGGGGTACGCAGTATTTT.

This chain links TRBV4-3 with TRBJ2-1, with TRBD2 matching 12 bases. V was clipped by 0 bases and J by 9 bases; unmatched bases: 6. The CDR3 is made up of 16 amino acids. Germline loops: CDR1 LGHNA, CDR2 YSLEER. In DNA, the CDR3 is TGCGCCAGCAGCCAAGAGCCTAGCGGGGGGGCCTTTGAGCAGTTCTTC. This encodes CASSQEPSGGAFEQFF.

The sample holds a few counts of this clonotype. This chain joins TRBV7-2 and TRBJ1-1; D is undetermined. Germline V CDR1 and CDR2: SGHTA, FQGNSA. The CDR3 has 13 amino acids. The germline V and J ends were trimmed by 5 bases and 1 base, with 8 bases remaining between them. This CDR3 is CASSAQKNTEAFF. The CDR3, as DNA: TGTGCCAGCAGCGCTCAGAAGAACACTGAAGCTTTCTTT.

This clonotype was detected many times. The chain employs TRBV6-1 and TRBJ1-5; D call uncertain. The CDR3 is 13 residues long. V dropped 5 bases and J dropped 6 bases, with 11 bases sitting between them. CDR1 is MNHNS and CDR2 is SASEGT in the germline V gene. CDR3: CASSPVRPQPQHF. CDR3 DNA: TGTGCCAGCAGTCCAGTCCGCCCTCAGCCCCAGCATTTT.

The J gene is TRBJ1-4, the V gene TRBV12-3 or TRBV12-4; TRBD1 matches at 9 bases. V lost 3 bases, J lost 1 base, and 3 bases stayed unmatched. The CDR3 loop spans 16 amino acids. The CDR3 sequence is CASSFTTGGTNEKLFF. CDR3 DNA: TGTGCCAGCAGTTTTACGACAGGGGGAACTAATGAAAAACTGTTTTTT.

This rearrangement joins TRBV6-6 to TRBJ1-2; D ambiguous. The CDR3 is 13 residues long. Trimming left V 6 bases short and J 4 bases short, with 12 bases between. Germline V CDR1 and CDR2: MNHNY, SVGAGI (reference sequence). In DNA, the CDR3 is TGTGCCAGCAGGCCTGGACTGCTCTATGGCTACACCTTC. This sequence encodes CASRPGLLYGYTF.

The V and J genes are TRBV28 and TRBJ1-6; D gene unclear. Per the germline V gene, CDR1 is MDHEN and CDR2 is SYDVKM. V was cut by 5 bases and J by 9 bases, with 11 bases left in between. The CDR3 loop spans 13 amino acids. CDR3 sequence (DNA): TGTGCCAGCAGTCGGGCCCGCATTTCACCCCTCCACTTT. Translation gives CASSRARISPLHF.

This clonotype was recorded a few times. V usage is TRBV4-3 and J usage is TRBJ2-7; the match to TRBD1 covers 7 bases. CDR3 length equals 14 residues. The ends lost 0 bases at V and 3 bases at J; junction bases unmatched: 2. Germline V lookup: CDR1 LGHNA, CDR2 YSLEER. CDR3 DNA: TGCGCCAGCAGCCAAGATCGGGACAGCTACGAGCAGTACTTC. It codes for CASSQDRDSYEQYF.

The sample holds a few counts of this clonotype. The chain recombines TRBV30 with TRBJ2-1; D gene unclear. V dropped 3 bases and J dropped 5 bases, with 5 bases sitting between them. From germline, CDR1 is GTSNPN and CDR2 SVGIG (reference sequence). The CDR3 has 11 amino acids. CDR3 DNA sequence: TGTGCCTGGAGCCAGGACAATGAGCAGTTCTTC. This codes for CAWSQDNEQFF.

This sequence joins TRBV5-1 and TRBJ2-6; D unclear. The CDR3 covers 15 residues. Germline CDR1 reads SGHRS; CDR2 reads YFSETQ. Trimming cost V 6 bases and J 2 bases, with 12 bases left between them. The CDR3 is CASTATTTGANVLTF. The CDR3 DNA sequence: TGCGCCAGCACCGCCACGACAACTGGGGCCAACGTCCTGACTTTC. Looking up the rest from reference TRBV5-1 and TRBJ2-6 gives the full variable domain: KAGVTQTPRYLIKTRGQQVTLSCSPISGHRSVSWYQQTPGQGLQFLFEYFSETQRNKGNFPGRFSGRQFSNSRSEMNVSTLELGDSALYLCASTATTTGANVLTFGAGSRLTVL.

This clonotype was detected many times. The V gene is TRBV5-1, the J gene TRBJ2-6; TRBD1 aligns across 7 bases. Trimming at V came to 0 bases and at J to 2 bases, leaving 2 bases not matched to a gene. Germline assignment: CDR1 SGHRS and CDR2 YFSETQ. The CDR3 is made up of 16 amino acids. CDR3 residues: CASSLGQGAGANVLTF. The CDR3 bases are TGCGCCAGCAGCTTGGGACAGGGAGCTGGGGCCAACGTCCTGACTTTC.